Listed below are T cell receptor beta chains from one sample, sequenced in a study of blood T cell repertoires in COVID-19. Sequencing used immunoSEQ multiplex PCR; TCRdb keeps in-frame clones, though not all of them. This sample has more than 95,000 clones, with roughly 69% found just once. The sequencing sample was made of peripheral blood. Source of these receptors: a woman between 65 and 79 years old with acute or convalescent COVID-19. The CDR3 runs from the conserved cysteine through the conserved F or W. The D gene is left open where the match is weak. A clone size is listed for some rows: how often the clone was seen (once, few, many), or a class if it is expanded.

TGTGCCAGCAGTTTATCGGGAGGGCTGGTTCAGCCCCAGCATTTT	CASSLSGGLVQPQHF	.	.	TRBV27	TRBJ1-5
TGCGCCAGCAGCTTGAAAGGGACAGGGGATGGCTACACCTTC	CASSLKGTGDGYTF	TRBD1	.	TRBV5-1	TRBJ1-2
TGTGCCAGCAGATTTAGCGGGAGTGTGGAGACCCAGTACTTC	CASRFSGSVETQYF	TRBD2	.	TRBV6-5	TRBJ2-5
TGTGCCAGCAGCTCCTTGGGACAGGGACGCGGCTACACCTTC	CASSSLGQGRGYTF	TRBD1	once	TRBV5-4	TRBJ1-2
TGTGCCAGCAGGGACAGGGAGTTGGGACTAGCGACCGGGGAGCTGTTTTTT	CASRDRELGLATGELFF	TRBD2	many	TRBV7-9	TRBJ2-2
TGTGCCAGCAGCAAAATGGGACAGGGGAACTACGAGCAGTACTTC	CASSKMGQGNYEQYF	TRBD1	.	TRBV7-2	TRBJ2-7
TGTGCCAGCAGCCCGCGGACTAGCGGGCATTACGAGCAGTACTTC	CASSPRTSGHYEQYF	TRBD2	.	TRBV7-2	TRBJ2-7
TGTGCCAGCAGTACTAGCGGGGAGAACACCGGGGAGCTGTTTTTT	CASSTSGENTGELFF	TRBD2	once	TRBV28	TRBJ2-2
TGTGCCAGCAGTCCTGCAGGACTAGCGGGAGGAAGTGAGCAGTTCTTC	CASSPAGLAGGSEQFF	TRBD2	.	TRBV27	TRBJ2-1
TGCGCCAGCAGCTTGTTCCGGGGGGGCCCAGATGAGCAGTTCTTC	CASSLFRGGPDEQFF	TRBD2	few	TRBV5-1	TRBJ2-1
TGTGCCAGCAGTGAAGCAGAGCGAGGCGAGCAGTACTTC	CASSEAERGEQYF	.	.	TRBV6-1	TRBJ2-7
TGTGCCAGCGGGGGACAGTCCCCCTACGAGCAGTACTTC	CASGGQSPYEQYF	TRBD1	.	TRBV6-4	TRBJ2-7
TGTGCCAGCAGACTAGCGGGAGTAAGCGGGGAGCTGTTTTTT	CASRLAGVSGELFF	TRBD2	.	TRBV27	TRBJ2-2
TGTGCCAGCAGTTCTCGGACTAGCGGGATGAGGACCGGGGAGCTGTTTTTT	CASSSRTSGMRTGELFF	TRBD2	.	TRBV27	TRBJ2-2
TGTGCCAGCGCCTTGCGGCGGGAGGTCGGTGAGACCCAGTACTTC	CASALRREVGETQYF	TRBD2	.	TRBV25-1	TRBJ2-5
TGTGCCAGCTACGCTACAGGGGGCACTGAAGCTTTCTTT	CASYATGGTEAFF	TRBD1	.	TRBV25-1	TRBJ1-1
TGTGCCAGTAGAGGAGACAGCGATAATTCACCCCTCCACTTT	CASRGDSDNSPLHF	.	.	TRBV19	TRBJ1-6
TGTGCCAGCAGTTACTTAACTGGCCGGGACAGCGAAGCTTTCTTT	CASSYLTGRDSEAFF	TRBD1	.	TRBV6-5	TRBJ1-1
TGTGCCAGCAGCTTGGCCGGCGGGAGCCACGAGCAGTACTTC	CASSLAGGSHEQYF	TRBD2	.	TRBV5-5	TRBJ2-7
TGTGCCAGCAGCTTGGCCGGGGGGGGAGATAATCAGCCCCAGCATTTT	CASSLAGGGDNQPQHF	.	.	TRBV5-4	TRBJ1-5
TGTGCCAGCAGCTTAGCCTCCGGACTAGCGGGGGCCCGGAGGGGGGAGCAGTACTTC	CASSLASGLAGARRGEQYF	TRBD2	.	TRBV7-2	TRBJ2-7
TGCAGCGTTGAGATCCCGCAGGGGACCTATGGCTACACCTTC	CSVEIPQGTYGYTF	.	.	TRBV29-1	TRBJ1-2
TGTGCCAGCTCACCACCGGACATAAGACAAGAGACCCAGTACTTC	CASSPPDIRQETQYF	.	.	TRBV18	TRBJ2-5
TGTGCCAGTAACCCCGGGTCCTCCACTGAAGCTTTCTTT	CASNPGSSTEAFF	.	.	TRBV19	TRBJ1-1
TGCGCCAGCAGCCAGGGATCTGAAGAGACCCAGTACTTC	CASSQGSEETQYF	.	few	TRBV5-1	TRBJ2-5
TGTGCCAGCAGCCCAACCATACAGGGGTATACGGCCAAAAACATTCAGTACTTC	CASSPTIQGYTAKNIQYF	TRBD1	.	TRBV7-2	TRBJ2-4
TGTGCCAGCAGCACCGACTCACCCCTCAATGAGCAGTTCTTC	CASSTDSPLNEQFF	.	.	TRBV7-2	TRBJ2-1
TGTGCCAGCAGTTTAGTACGGGGCGGGAATGGCTACACCTTC	CASSLVRGGNGYTF	.	.	TRBV27	TRBJ1-2
TGTGCCAGCAGCGAGGACAGGCGTACTAATGAAAAACTGTTTTTT	CASSEDRRTNEKLFF	TRBD1	.	TRBV9	TRBJ1-4
TGTGCCAGCAGCATGGGCGAGGGGGCTTTCTACGAGCAGTACTTC	CASSMGEGAFYEQYF	TRBD1	.	TRBV6-5	TRBJ2-7
TGCGCCAGCAGCCAACAACCGGGACTAGCGGGTCGGGGCTCCTACAATGAGCAGTTCTTC	CASSQQPGLAGRGSYNEQFF	TRBD2	few	TRBV4-1	TRBJ2-1